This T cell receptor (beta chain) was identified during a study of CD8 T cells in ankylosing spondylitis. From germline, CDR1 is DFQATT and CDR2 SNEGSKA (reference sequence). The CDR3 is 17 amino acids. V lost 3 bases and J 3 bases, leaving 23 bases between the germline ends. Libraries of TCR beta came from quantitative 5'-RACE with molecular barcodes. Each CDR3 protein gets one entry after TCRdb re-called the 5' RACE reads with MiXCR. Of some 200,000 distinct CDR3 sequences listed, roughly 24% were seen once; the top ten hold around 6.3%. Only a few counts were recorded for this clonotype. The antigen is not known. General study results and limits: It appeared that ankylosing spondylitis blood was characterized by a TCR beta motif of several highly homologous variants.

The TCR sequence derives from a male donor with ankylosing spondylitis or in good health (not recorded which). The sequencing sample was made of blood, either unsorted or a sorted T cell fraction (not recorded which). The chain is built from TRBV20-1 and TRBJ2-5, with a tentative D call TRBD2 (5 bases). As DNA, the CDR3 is TGCAGTGCTAGTGATCCGAATCGCAGCGGAAGAAAAGAGACCCAGTACTTC. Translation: CSASDPNRSGRKETQYF.